These 14 T cell receptor beta chains originate from one sample sequenced in a study of cytomegalovirus exposure and HLA in healthy donors. A multiplex PCR was run with 60 Vbeta primers and 13 Jbeta primers. Profiling relied on immunoSEQ multiplex PCR, and the TCRdb table lists in-frame clones only, not all of them. Among under 110,000 clones listed, approximately 85% were seen once. The sample was PBMCs. The receptors come from a man in his thirties or forties in good health and CMV-seronegative.

The genes are TRBV18 and TRBJ2-7; 9 bases are a match to TRBD1. The V gene end was trimmed by 2 bases and the J gene end by 5 bases; junction bases not matched to a gene: 4. CDR1 is KGHSH and CDR2 is LQKENI in the germline V gene. The CDR3 has 14 amino acids. The CDR3 DNA sequence: TGTGCCAGCTCACCATGGGGACAGGGCCACGAGCAGTACTTC. Its translation is CASSPWGQGHEQYF.

This clone occurred once. The chain recombines TRBV4-1 with TRBJ2-3, with a possible D match to TRBD1 (5 bases). CDR3 length: 17 amino acids. V was cut by 0 bases and J by 2 bases, with 15 bases left in between. Germline loops: CDR1 MGHRA, CDR2 YSYEKL. The CDR3 spells CASSQEGVIFTTDTQYF. The CDR3 coding sequence is TGCGCCAGCAGCCAAGAAGGGGTAATTTTCACCACAGATACGCAGTATTTT.

J is TRBJ1-1 and V is TRBV10-3, with D unresolved. The V end lost 2 bases, the J end lost 0 bases, and 13 bases lay between the germline ends. In germline, CDR1 is ENHRY, CDR2 SYGVKD. This CDR3 is built from 16 residues. CDR3 sequence reads: CAISEPAAGMNTEAFF. The CDR3 nucleotides read TGTGCCATCAGTGAGCCCGCGGCGGGGATGAACACTGAAGCTTTCTTT.

The count of this clone is one. The chain has TRBV15 and TRBJ2-7; no firm D call. Trimming removed 1 base from V and 4 bases from J, with 11 bases in between. The CDR3 sequence is 14 residues long. Germline loops: CDR1 LNHNV, CDR2 YYDKDF (reference sequence). As DNA, the CDR3 is TGTGCCACCAGCAGAGGCGCCTTCGAGTACGAGCAGTACTTC. As protein: CATSRGAFEYEQYF.

This chain connects TRBV7-6 to TRBJ2-1; possible D gene TRBD1, 5 bases. This CDR3 has 17 amino acids. Germline CDR1 SGHVS, CDR2 FNYEAQ. With 5 bases removed from V and 3 bases from J, the gap between germline ends came to 20 bases. This CDR3 reads CASSATPWGEFYNEQFF. DNA of the CDR3: TGTGCCAGCAGCGCAACTCCCTGGGGCGAGTTCTACAATGAGCAGTTCTTC.

The DNA for the CDR3 is TGTGCCTGGAGTGCCGACAGGGTAACAGATACGCAGTATTTT. It is translated as CAWSADRVTDTQYF. The V call is TRBV30, the J call TRBJ2-3; 7 bases fit TRBD1. The CDR3 runs to 14 residues. V dropped 1 base and J dropped 3; count of bases not matched to a gene: 4. The germline V gene encodes CDR1 GTSNPN and CDR2 SVGIG (reference sequence).

This sequence joins TRBV7-8 and TRBJ2-7; 10 nucleotides align to TRBD2. The CDR3 has 14 residues. The V gene end was trimmed by 7 bases and the J gene end by 2 bases; junction bases not matched to a gene: 5. Germline V CDR1 and CDR2: SGHVS, FQNEAQ. Here the CDR3 DNA reads TGTGCCAGCATCGTAAGCGGGGGGGCCTACGAGCAGTACTTC. Translating gives CASIVSGGAYEQYF. Full variable domain (missing parts from reference TRBV7-8 and TRBJ2-7): GAGVSQSPRYKVAKRGQDVALRCDPISGHVSLFWYQQALGQGPEFLTYFQNEAQLDKSGLPSDRFFAERPEGSVSTLKIQRTQQEDSAVYLCASIVSGGAYEQYFGPGTRLTVT.

V usage is TRBV10-3 and J usage is TRBJ2-3, with 8 bases aligning to TRBD2. Germline CDR1 ENHRY, CDR2 SYGVKD. With 4 bases clipped from V and 0 bases from J, the junction kept 3 bases outside the gene matches. The CDR3 has 15 amino acids. CDR3 sequence reads: CAISGRGGSTDTQYF. The CDR3 DNA sequence: TGTGCCATCAGTGGACGCGGGGGGAGCACAGATACGCAGTATTTT.

For the CDR3, the DNA is TGTGCCAGCCGAGGGAAGGATGAAAAACTGTTTTTT. This gives the protein CASRGKDEKLFF. The V gene is TRBV6-6, the J gene TRBJ1-4; D not resolved. In germline, CDR1 is MNHNY, CDR2 SVGAGI (reference sequence). V lost 8 bases to trimming and J lost 6 bases, with 10 bases between them. CDR3 length equals 12 residues.

The J gene is TRBJ1-1, the V gene TRBV7-9; possible D gene TRBD1, 6 bases. The CDR3 has 13 residues. Germline values: CDR1 SEHNR, CDR2 FQNEAQ (reference sequence). Between the trimmed V and J ends, which lost 5 bases and 10 bases, there was a span of 17 bases. As DNA, the CDR3 is TGTGCCAGCAGCCCAACAGGGCGGCTGGGAGCTTTCTTT. This encodes CASSPTGRLGAFF.

The V and J genes are TRBV7-7 and TRBJ2-2; no firm D call. The CDR3 covers 13 residues. Germline V gene sequence: CDR1 SSHAT, CDR2 FNYEAQ (reference sequence). The V end lost 5 bases, the J end lost 5 bases, and 9 bases lay between the germline ends. The CDR3: CASSPEWTGELFF. CDR3 coding DNA: TGTGCCAGCAGCCCGGAGTGGACCGGGGAGCTGTTTTTT.

J is TRBJ2-2 and V is TRBV7-3; TRBD2 aligns across 7 bases. The CDR3 contains 18 residues. Germline V gene sequence: CDR1 SGHTA, CDR2 FQGTGA. V trimming: 0 bases; J trimming: 1 base; junction bases outside the gene matches: 8. In nucleotides, the CDR3 is TGTGCCAGCAGCTTAACAGTCCAGCGGGGAGGGAACACCGGGGAGCTGTTTTTT. This codes for CASSLTVQRGGNTGELFF.

This chain connects TRBV7-8 to TRBJ1-1, with D uncertain. The V gene lost 1 base and the J gene lost 6 bases, with 6 bases spanning the gap. CDR1 SGHVS and CDR2 FQNEAQ come from the germline V gene. The CDR3 is 12 amino acids. CDR3 nucleotides: TGTGCCAGCAGCTTAGGAGGCTCTGAAGCTTTCTTT. Amino acids: CASSLGGSEAFF.

This chain joins TRBV2 and TRBJ2-7; 7 nucleotides match TRBD1. Trimming cost V 4 bases and J 7 bases; bases outside gene matches: 10. The CDR3 runs to 14 residues. Germline CDR1 reads SNHLY; CDR2 reads FYNNEI. In DNA, the CDR3 is TGTGCCAGCAGTGCCACAGGGGCTTTGAGGGAGCAGTACTTC. It is translated as CASSATGALREQYF.